Listed below are T cell receptor beta chains from one sample, sequenced in a study of regulatory T cells in long-lasting Graves disease. TCRdb recomputed calls from the multiplex PCR reads with MiXCR, one row per CDR3 protein. Among around 460,000 distinct CDR3 sequences, approximately 23% were seen once, and the ten largest hold roughly 13%. This specimen was peripheral blood mononuclear cells (PBMCs), taken when the disease was refractory, from a patient treated with antithyroid drugs. Source of these receptors: a female donor with Graves disease. CDR3s include the opening cysteine and the closing phenylalanine or tryptophan. A D gene is named only where the DNA matches it firmly. Expanded clones are given a class, and other clones once, few, many or no size at all.

v_gene	len	d_gene	j_gene	abundance	CDR3nt	CDR3aa
TRBV9	17	TRBD2	TRBJ2-5	few	TGTGCCAGCAGCGCACCCGGGGCGGGGGGGCCCCAAGAGACCCAGTACTTC	CASSAPGAGGPQETQYF
TRBV7-9	15	-	TRBJ2-1	-	TGTGCCAGCAGCTTAGCCAGGAGCTCCTACAATGAGCAGTTCTTC	CASSLARSSYNEQFF
TRBV20-1	16	TRBD1	TRBJ2-6	-	TGCAGTGCTAGACAACAGGGGGCCTCTGGGGCCAACGTCCTGACTTTC	CSARQQGASGANVLTF
TRBV10-3	13	TRBD1	TRBJ1-5	few	TGTGCCACCGCCGGGACAGATAATCAGCCCCAGCATTTT	CATAGTDNQPQHF
TRBV18	13	-	TRBJ1-4	-	TGTGCCAGCTCACCAGGGCTGAATGAAAAACTGTTTTTT	CASSPGLNEKLFF
TRBV9	15	-	TRBJ2-2	many	TGTGCCAGCAGCGTAGGGGTGGCGAACACCGGGGAGCTGTTTTTT	CASSVGVANTGELFF
TRBV11-2	15	TRBD2	TRBJ2-7	-	TGTGCCAGCAGCTGGGCGGGGGGGAGCTCAGACGAGCAGTACTTC	CASSWAGGSSDEQYF
TRBV12-3/TRBV12-4	15	TRBD2	TRBJ2-5	many	TGTGCCAGCAGTCCGGGACTAGCGGGTACGGAGACCCAGTACTTC	CASSPGLAGTETQYF
TRBV5-4	15	-	TRBJ2-1	-	TGTGCCAGCAGCCTGGACCAACCCACGCCGCTTGAGCAGTTCTTC	CASSLDQPTPLEQFF
TRBV6-1	16	TRBD2	TRBJ2-5	-	TGTGCCAGCAGGCCATCCGGGGGGGGGGCCTCGGAGACCCAGTACTTC	CASRPSGGGASETQYF
TRBV7-9	18	-	TRBJ2-7	-	TGTGCCAGCAGCCTCCGGGGGTCGACAGACGACATCGAGGACGAGCAGTACTTC	CASSLRGSTDDIEDEQYF
TRBV20-1	14	TRBD2	TRBJ2-7	-	TGCAGTGTCCGGACTAGCGGGGGGTCCTACGAGCAGTACTTC	CSVRTSGGSYEQYF
TRBV18	16	-	TRBJ1-3	-	TGTGCCAGCTCACCACTTCTCGGGTCGATTGGAAACACCATATATTTT	CASSPLLGSIGNTIYF
TRBV6-1	14	-	TRBJ2-7	many	TGTGCCAGCAGAGAAGACAGGCCCCGTGGGGAGCAGTACTTC	CASREDRPRGEQYF
TRBV28	14	-	TRBJ2-1	many	TGTGCCAGCAGTGGGACCCAGCCGATGAGTGAGCAGTTCTTC	CASSGTQPMSEQFF
TRBV7-6	16	-	TRBJ2-1	-	TGTGCCAGCAGCTTAGGGCAGCCGGGGACCTACAATGAGCAGTTCTTC	CASSLGQPGTYNEQFF
TRBV2	14	-	TRBJ1-1	many	TGTGCCAGCAGCGGGGGACAACCGGGAACTGAAGCTTTCTTT	CASSGGQPGTEAFF
TRBV6-1	14	-	TRBJ2-1	-	TGTGCCAGCAGTCGCCAAGCGACCTACAATGAGCAGTTCTTC	CASSRQATYNEQFF
TRBV6-5	18	-	TRBJ1-5	many	TGTGCCAGCAGTTGGATTTCAACAAATAGTAGGGGCAATCAGCCCCAGCATTTT	CASSWISTNSRGNQPQHF
TRBV6-4	14	-	TRBJ1-1	many	TGTGCCAGCAGTACGAACTACGGACAGAAGGAAGCTTTCTTT	CASSTNYGQKEAFF
TRBV12-3/TRBV12-4	16	-	TRBJ2-3	-	TGTGCCAGCAGCCCACTTGGGACAGCGGGAGTCGCCACGCAGTATTTT	CASSPLGTAGVATQYF
TRBV12-3/TRBV12-4	14	-	TRBJ2-2	many	TGTGCCAGCGCGACGGTTGCGAACACCGGGGAGCTGTTTTTT	CASATVANTGELFF
TRBV6-9	14	-	TRBJ2-7	many	TGTGCCAGCAGTTACTCAGAGGGGGCCTACGAGCAGTACTTC	CASSYSEGAYEQYF
TRBV3-1	15	-	TRBJ2-5	few	TGTGCCAGCAGCCATGGGAATAGTAACCAAGAGACCCAGTACTTC	CASSHGNSNQETQYF
TRBV15	17	TRBD1	TRBJ2-7	few	TGTGCCACCAGCAGAGATTACCCGGGACAGGGAGGATACGAGCAGTACTTC	CATSRDYPGQGGYEQYF
TRBV28	14	-	TRBJ1-6	-	TGTGCCAGCAGTTACGCGGACAGTTCCTCACCCCTCCACTTT	CASSYADSSSPLHF
TRBV4-2	16	-	TRBJ1-1	-	TGTGCCAGCAGCCCATCCAGGGTATCGCTGAACACTGAAGCTTTCTTT	CASSPSRVSLNTEAFF